The entry that follows covers one T cell receptor (beta chain) sequence. TCRdb keeps only in-frame clones here, not all; method: immunoSEQ multiplex PCR. This sample carries under 25,000 clones, around 86% of them seen once, and the ten largest clones take roughly 8%. Germline-derived CDR1 and CDR2 are SGHVS and FQNEAQ. Trimming took 4 bases from V and 5 from J, leaving 11 bases between them. The CDR3 loop spans 13 amino acids. The data were obtained in a study of T cell changes during pregnancy in multiple sclerosis. The chain combines TRBV7-8 with TRBJ1-2; perhaps TRBD1 as D (5 bases). Specimen: CD8+ T cells from peripheral blood mononuclear cells, collected in the first trimester of pregnancy. This clonotype originated in a female donor in good health, enrolled as a control in a pregnancy study. The CDR3 sequence is CASSSGTAYGYTF. CDR3 DNA: TGTGCCAGCAGCTCCGGGACTGCATATGGCTACACCTTC.